This record concerns one T cell receptor (beta chain) sequence. Its antigen remains unknown. The data were obtained in a study of blood T cells in healthy people across ages. Primers used in a second PCR of about 7 to 12 cycles were a sample-barcoded 5' primer and a J-beta primer mix. From each sample, at least 2.5 million paired-end reads containing CDR3 were obtained. TCRdb fed the 5' RACE reads into MiXCR, producing one record per CDR3 protein. In the table there are approximately 690,000 distinct CDR3 sequences, approximately 40% of which are singletons. Broader study findings: The long-lived group displayed more naive CD4+ cells, plus higher diversity, than the aged donors did.

Germline assignment: CDR1 DFQATT and CDR2 SNEGSKA (reference sequence). The length of the CDR3 is 15 residues. Losses at the gene ends were 5 bases for V and 13 bases for J; bases not matched to a gene: 15. The source material was blood. This sequence was found in a man at least 80 years old in good health. The chain carries TRBV20-1 and TRBJ2-1, with TRBD1 matching 12 bases. The CDR3 DNA reads TGCAGTGCTCCGGGACAGGGGGCGGAGTGGGAGACCCAGTTCTTC. It specifies CSAPGQGAEWETQFF.